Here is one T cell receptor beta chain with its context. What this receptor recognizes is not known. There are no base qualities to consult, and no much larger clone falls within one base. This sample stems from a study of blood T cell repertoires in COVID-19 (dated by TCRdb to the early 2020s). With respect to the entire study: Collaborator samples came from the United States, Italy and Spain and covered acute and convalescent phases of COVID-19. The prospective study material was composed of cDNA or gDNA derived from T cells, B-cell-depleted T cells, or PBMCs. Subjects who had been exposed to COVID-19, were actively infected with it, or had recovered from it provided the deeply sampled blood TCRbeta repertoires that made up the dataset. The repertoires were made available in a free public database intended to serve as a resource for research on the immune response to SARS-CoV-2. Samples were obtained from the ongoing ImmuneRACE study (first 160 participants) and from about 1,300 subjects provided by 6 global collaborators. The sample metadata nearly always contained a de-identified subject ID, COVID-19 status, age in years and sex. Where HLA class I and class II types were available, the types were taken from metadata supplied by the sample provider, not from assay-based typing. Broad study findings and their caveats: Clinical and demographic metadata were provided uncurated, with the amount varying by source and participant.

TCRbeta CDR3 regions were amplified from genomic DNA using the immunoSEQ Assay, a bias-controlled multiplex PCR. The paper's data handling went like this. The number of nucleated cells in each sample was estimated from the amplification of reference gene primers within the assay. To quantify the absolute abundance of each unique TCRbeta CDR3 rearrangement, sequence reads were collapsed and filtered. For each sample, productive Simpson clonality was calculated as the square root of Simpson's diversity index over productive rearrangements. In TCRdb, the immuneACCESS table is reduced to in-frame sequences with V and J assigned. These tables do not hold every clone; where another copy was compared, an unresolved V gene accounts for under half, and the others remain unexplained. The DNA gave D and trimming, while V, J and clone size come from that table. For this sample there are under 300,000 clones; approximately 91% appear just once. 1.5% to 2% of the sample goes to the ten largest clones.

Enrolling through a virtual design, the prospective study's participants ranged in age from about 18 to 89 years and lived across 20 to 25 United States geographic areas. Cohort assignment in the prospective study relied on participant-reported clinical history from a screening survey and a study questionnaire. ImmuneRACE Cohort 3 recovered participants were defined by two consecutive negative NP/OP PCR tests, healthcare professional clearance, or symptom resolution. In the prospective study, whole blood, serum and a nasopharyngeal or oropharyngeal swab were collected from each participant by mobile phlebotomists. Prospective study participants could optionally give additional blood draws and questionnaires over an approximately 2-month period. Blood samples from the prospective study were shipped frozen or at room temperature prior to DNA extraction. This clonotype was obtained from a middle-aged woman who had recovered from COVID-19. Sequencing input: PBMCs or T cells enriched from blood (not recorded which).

Here the CDR3 is given as CASSFGTSAEYEQYF. The sequenced DNA is TGTGCCAGCAGCTTCGGGACTAGCGCCGAGTACGAGCAGTACTTC. The chain is assembled from TRBV9 and TRBJ2-7; TRBD2 lines up with 10 middle nucleotides. Taken from the germline V gene, the CDR1 and CDR2 loops are SGDLS and YYNGEE. V loses 4 bases at its end and J loses 4 bases; junction bases beyond the gene matches: 8. The CDR3 goes from the cysteine to the phenylalanine over 15 residues. The entry retains the CDR3 DNA only, 45 bases that are in frame from base 1. The full variable domain, with segments outside the CDR3 supplied by the reference TRBV9 and TRBJ2-7 proteins, appears as DSGVTQTPKHLITATGQRVTLRCSPRSGDLSVYWYQQSLDQGLQFLIQYYNGEERAKGNILERFSAQQFPDLHSELNLSSLELGDSALYFCASSFGTSAEYEQYFGPGTRLTVT.